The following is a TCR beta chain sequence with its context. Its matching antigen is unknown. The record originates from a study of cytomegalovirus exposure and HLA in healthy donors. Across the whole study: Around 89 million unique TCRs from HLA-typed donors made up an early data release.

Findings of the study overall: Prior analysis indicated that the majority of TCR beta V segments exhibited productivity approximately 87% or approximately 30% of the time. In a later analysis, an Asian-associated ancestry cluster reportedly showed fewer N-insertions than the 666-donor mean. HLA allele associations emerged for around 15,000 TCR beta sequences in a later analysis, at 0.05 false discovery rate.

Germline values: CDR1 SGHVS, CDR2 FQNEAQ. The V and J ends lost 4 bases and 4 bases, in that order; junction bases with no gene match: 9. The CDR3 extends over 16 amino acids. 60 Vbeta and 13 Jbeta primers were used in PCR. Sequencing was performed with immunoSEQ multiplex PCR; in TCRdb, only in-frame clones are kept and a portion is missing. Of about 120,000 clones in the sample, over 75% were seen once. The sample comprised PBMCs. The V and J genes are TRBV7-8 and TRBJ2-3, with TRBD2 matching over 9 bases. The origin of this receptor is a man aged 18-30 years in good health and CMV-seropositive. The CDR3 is CASSSGASGEADTQYF. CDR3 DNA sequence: TGTGCCAGCAGCTCCGGGGCTAGCGGGGAAGCAGATACGCAGTATTTT.